This paragraph covers one T cell receptor beta chain sequence. Source study methods: Amplification with reference gene primers provided the estimates of nucleated cell counts. Here immunoSEQ multiplex PCR was the method, and the copy in TCRdb shows in-frame clones only, minus some. D and trimming were read from the DNA, whereas the V and J calls and clone size are those reported in that table. The repertoire holds fewer than 200,000 clones, with approximately 82% as singletons. Those who participated ranged in age from roughly 18 to 89 years and resided in 20 to 30 US areas. This record comes from a study of blood T cell repertoires in COVID-19. About the study: The United States, Italy and Spain supplied acute and convalescent COVID-19 samples.

The receptor was derived from a woman in her fifties or sixties in a cohort exposed to, infected with or recovered from COVID-19 (not recorded which). The sequenced sample was PBMCs or T cells enriched from blood (not recorded which).

The CDR3 DNA sequence: TGTGCCAGCACCTCAAACAGGTTGAACACTGAAGCTTTCTTT. Protein: CASTSNRLNTEAFF. The J gene is TRBJ1-1, the V gene TRBV28; perhaps TRBD1 as D (5 bases). Per germline, CDR1 MDHEN and CDR2 SYDVKM. The germline V and J ends were trimmed by 7 bases and 0 bases, with 12 bases remaining between them. The CDR3 contains 14 residues.